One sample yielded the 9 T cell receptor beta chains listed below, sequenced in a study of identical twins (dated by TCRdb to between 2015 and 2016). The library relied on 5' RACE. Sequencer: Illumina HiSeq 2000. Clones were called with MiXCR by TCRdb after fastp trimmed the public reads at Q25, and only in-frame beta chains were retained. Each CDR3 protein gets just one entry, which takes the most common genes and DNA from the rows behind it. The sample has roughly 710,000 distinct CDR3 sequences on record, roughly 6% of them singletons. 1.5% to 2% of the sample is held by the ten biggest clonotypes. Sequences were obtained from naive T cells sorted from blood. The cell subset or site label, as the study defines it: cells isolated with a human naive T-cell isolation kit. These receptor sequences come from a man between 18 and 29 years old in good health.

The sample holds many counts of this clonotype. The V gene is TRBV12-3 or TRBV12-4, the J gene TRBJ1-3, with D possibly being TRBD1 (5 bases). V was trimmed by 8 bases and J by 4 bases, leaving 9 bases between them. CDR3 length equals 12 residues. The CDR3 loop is CASAGPGNTIYF. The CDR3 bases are TGTGCCAGCGCGGGGCCAGGAAACACCATATATTTT.

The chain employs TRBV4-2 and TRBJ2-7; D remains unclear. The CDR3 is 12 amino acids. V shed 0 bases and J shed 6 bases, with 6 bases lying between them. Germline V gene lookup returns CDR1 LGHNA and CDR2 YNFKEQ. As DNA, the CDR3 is TGTGCCAGCAGCCAAGACGCCGTCGAGCAGTACTTC. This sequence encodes CASSQDAVEQYF.

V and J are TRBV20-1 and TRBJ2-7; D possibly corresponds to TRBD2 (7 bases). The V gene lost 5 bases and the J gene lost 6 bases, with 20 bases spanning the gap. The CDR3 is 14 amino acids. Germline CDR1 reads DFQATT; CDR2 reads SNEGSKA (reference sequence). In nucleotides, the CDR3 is TGCAGTGCTCATGGTGGACAGTCGGGGGGCGAGCAGTACGTC. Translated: CSAHGGQSGGEQYV.

The CDR3, as DNA: TGCGCCAGCAGCTTCGACAGGGGGCGCGACTACGAGCAGTACTTC. This codes for CASSFDRGRDYEQYF. The chain couples TRBV5-1 to TRBJ2-7; 10 nucleotides agree with TRBD1. Trimming took 2 bases from V and 3 from J; bases not matched to a gene: 5. Germline V gene lookup returns CDR1 SGHRS and CDR2 YFSETQ. The CDR3 runs 15 residues.

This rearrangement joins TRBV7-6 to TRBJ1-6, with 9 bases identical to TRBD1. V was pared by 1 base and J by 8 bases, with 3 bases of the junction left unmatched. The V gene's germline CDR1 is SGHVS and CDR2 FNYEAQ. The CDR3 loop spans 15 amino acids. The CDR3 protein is CASSLGDRDDSPLHF. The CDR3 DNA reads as TGTGCCAGCAGCTTAGGGGACAGGGATGATTCACCCCTCCACTTT.

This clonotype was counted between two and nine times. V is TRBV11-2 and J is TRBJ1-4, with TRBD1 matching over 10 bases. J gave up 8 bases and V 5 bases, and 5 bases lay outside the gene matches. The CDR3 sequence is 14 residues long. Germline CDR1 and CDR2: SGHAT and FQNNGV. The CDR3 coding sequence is TGTGCCAGCAGCCCGGGACAGGGGAAAGAAAAACTGTTTTTT. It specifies CASSPGQGKEKLFF.

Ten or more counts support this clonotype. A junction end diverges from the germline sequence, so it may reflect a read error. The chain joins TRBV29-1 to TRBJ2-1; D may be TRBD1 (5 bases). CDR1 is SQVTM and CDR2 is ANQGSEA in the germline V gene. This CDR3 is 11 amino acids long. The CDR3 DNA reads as TGCAGCGCTGAAGGGGCAAATGAGCAGTTCTTC. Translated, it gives CSAEGANEQFF.

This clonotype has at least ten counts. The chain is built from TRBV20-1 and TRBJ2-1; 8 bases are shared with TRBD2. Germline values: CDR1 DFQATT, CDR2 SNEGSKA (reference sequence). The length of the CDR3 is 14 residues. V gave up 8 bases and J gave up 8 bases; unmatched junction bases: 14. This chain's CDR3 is CSTRYSGRTYEQFF. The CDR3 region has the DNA TGCAGTACCCGGTACAGCGGGAGAACCTATGAGCAGTTCTTC.

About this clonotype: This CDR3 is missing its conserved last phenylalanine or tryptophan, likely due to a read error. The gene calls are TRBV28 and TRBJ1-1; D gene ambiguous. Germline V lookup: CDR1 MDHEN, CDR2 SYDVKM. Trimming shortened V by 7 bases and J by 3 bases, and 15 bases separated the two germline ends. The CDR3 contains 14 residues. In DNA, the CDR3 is TGTGCCAGCAATACATACCGGTTGTACACTGAAGCTTTCCTT. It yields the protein CASNTYRLYTEAFL.